Presented here are 27 T cell receptor beta chains from one specimen sequenced in a study of human T cells and chemical hapten exposure. TCRdb ran MiXCR on the RACE reads and lists one entry per CDR3 protein. Here the sample spans more than 55,000 distinct CDR3 sequences, approximately 9.9% being singletons. Sample time point: pre-sensitization, week 0. Treatment meaning: therapeutic diphenylcyclopropenone sensitization with weekly scalp DPC. The material sequenced was whole blood, taken in connection with sensitization to the hapten diphenylcyclopropenone (DPC). These TCRs come from a man in his forties with alopecia areata. Some clones in this sample may be carry-over from other donors' samples.

This clonotype was seen ten or more times. The chain couples TRBV20-1 to TRBJ1-2; D is undetermined. This CDR3 is 15 amino acids long. Germline V gene sequence: CDR1 DFQATT, CDR2 SNEGSKA (reference sequence). V was trimmed by 0 bases and J by 0 bases, leaving 11 bases between them. CDR3 protein: CSARDINIPNYGYTF. CDR3 coding DNA: TGCAGTGCTAGAGATATAAACATTCCTAACTATGGCTACACCTTC.

This clonotype has a count of ten or more. The rearrangement links TRBV10-1 to TRBJ2-5; 7 bases line up with TRBD1. Germline CDR1 reads WNHNN; CDR2 reads SYGVQD (reference sequence). The length of the CDR3 is 13 residues. The J segment lost 5 bases and the V segment lost 8 bases, leaving 8 bases of the junction unmatched. CDR3 in amino acids: CASSQGVRETQYF. The CDR3 bases are TGCGCCAGCTCCCAGGGGGTTCGGGAGACCCAGTACTTC.

This rearrangement joins TRBV28 to TRBJ2-3, with 12 bases matching TRBD2. This CDR3 spans 15 amino acids. CDR1 is MDHEN and CDR2 is SYDVKM in the germline V gene. V gave up 3 bases and J gave up 6 bases; unmatched junction bases: 4. The CDR3 here is CASSFLAGGPDTQYF. CDR3 DNA: TGTGCCAGCAGTTTCCTAGCGGGAGGGCCTGATACGCAGTATTTT.

This clonotype was seen repeatedly, ten times or more. The chain couples TRBV6-1 to TRBJ1-2; tentative D call: TRBD1 (6 bases). V lost 1 base and J 5 bases, leaving 11 bases between the germline ends. The length of the CDR3 is 14 residues. Germline V gene sequence: CDR1 MNHNS, CDR2 SASEGT. CDR3 sequence: CASSEGTVSYGYTF. CDR3 in DNA: TGTGCCAGCAGTGAAGGGACAGTGTCTTATGGCTACACCTTC.

This clonotype was recorded many times. The chain joins TRBV28 to TRBJ2-5; TRBD1 matches 8 bases. The V and J ends lost 8 bases and 7 bases, in that order; junction bases with no gene match: 6. CDR3 length: 12 amino acids. CDR1 MDHEN and CDR2 SYDVKM come from the germline V gene. CDR3 sequence: CASSPTGATQYF. The CDR3 bases are TGTGCCAGCTCCCCGACAGGGGCGACCCAGTACTTC.

This clonotype was seen ten or more times. The rearrangement joins TRBV12-3 or TRBV12-4 to TRBJ2-2, with no clear D. This CDR3 contains 13 residues. Deletions cut 3 bases from V and 3 bases from J, with 5 bases between. CDR3 protein: CASSFDYTGELFF. In DNA form, the CDR3 reads TGTGCCAGCAGTTTCGACTACACCGGGGAGCTGTTTTTT.

This clonotype was picked up many times. The chain recombines TRBV3-1 with TRBJ2-7, with 7 bases lining up with TRBD2. The V and J ends lost 1 base and 6 bases, in that order; junction bases with no gene match: 15. Germline CDR1 and CDR2: LGHDT and YNNKEL (reference sequence). This CDR3 has 17 residues. The CDR3 region has the DNA TGTGCCAGCAGCCAAGTAGGTTCCCAGGGCCCGGGGGGCGAGCAGTACTTC. Translating gives CASSQVGSQGPGGEQYF.

The table lists this clonotype with many counts. The V and J genes are TRBV7-9 and TRBJ1-6, with D perhaps matching TRBD1 (6 bases). Deletions cut 5 bases from V and 5 bases from J, with 7 bases between. The CDR3 runs to 13 residues. Germline V lookup: CDR1 SEHNR, CDR2 FQNEAQ (reference sequence). DNA of the CDR3: TGTGCCAGCAGCCGGACAGATAATTCACCCCTCCACTTT. As protein: CASSRTDNSPLHF.

This clonotype has more than one count but fewer than ten. The V gene is TRBV9, the J gene TRBJ2-7, with TRBD1 as a possible D gene (7 bases). V gave up 3 bases and J gave up 7 bases, with 8 bases separating them. The CDR3 sequence is 11 residues long. Germline-derived CDR1 and CDR2 are SGDLS and YYNGEE. CDR3 residues: CASSAGGEQYF. In DNA form, the CDR3 reads TGTGCCAGCAGCGCAGGGGGGGAGCAGTACTTC. Together with reference TRBV9 and TRBJ2-7, the CDR3 gives the full variable domain: DSGVTQTPKHLITATGQRVTLRCSPRSGDLSVYWYQQSLDQGLQFLIQYYNGEERAKGNILERFSAQQFPDLHSELNLSSLELGDSALYFCASSAGGEQYFGPGTRLTVT.

The table lists this clonotype with many counts. This CDR3 reads CASSSTGPHEQYF. CDR3 nucleotide sequence: TGTGCCAGCAGCTCAACAGGGCCCCACGAGCAGTACTTC. The V call is TRBV7-9, the J call TRBJ2-7; D might be TRBD1 (6 bases). Per germline, CDR1 SEHNR and CDR2 FQNEAQ (reference sequence). Trimming left V 4 bases short and J 5 bases short, with 12 bases between. This CDR3 is 13 amino acids long.

This clonotype was detected ten times or more. This rearrangement joins TRBV12-3 or TRBV12-4 to TRBJ2-1; TRBD2 is a possible D gene (6 bases). The CDR3 totals 15 residues. The V and J ends lost 7 bases and 1 base respectively, with 14 bases between them. The CDR3 region has the DNA TGTGCCAGCACCCGGATGGAGGGATCCTACAATGAGCAGTTCTTC. It yields the protein CASTRMEGSYNEQFF.

The rearrangement links TRBV29-1 to TRBJ2-3; 8 bases agree with TRBD2. With V trimmed by 4 bases and J by 1 base, 4 bases remained unmatched. Germline V CDR1 and CDR2: SQVTM, ANQGSEA. The CDR3 runs 14 residues. This CDR3 is CSVVAGGRTDTQYF. CDR3 bases: TGCAGCGTTGTGGCGGGAGGACGCACAGATACGCAGTATTTT.

At least ten counts were recorded for this clonotype. The rearrangement joins TRBV6-6 to TRBJ2-3; 11 bases match TRBD2. CDR3 length equals 16 residues. CDR1 and CDR2 (germline): MNHNY, SVGAGI (reference sequence). V was pared by 5 bases and J by 1 base, with 5 bases of the junction left unmatched. Here the CDR3 reads CASSPQLAGGTDTQYF. The CDR3 DNA is TGTGCCAGCAGTCCTCAACTAGCGGGAGGCACAGATACGCAGTATTTT.

The chain joins TRBV3-1 to TRBJ1-1; 8 bases align to TRBD1. Germline CDR1 and CDR2: LGHDT and YNNKEL (reference sequence). The CDR3 totals 15 residues. Unmatched junction bases numbered 6, after V lost 5 bases and J lost 1 base. The CDR3 spells CASSLSGTGNTEAFF. The CDR3 DNA is TGTGCCAGCAGCTTAAGCGGGACAGGGAACACTGAAGCTTTCTTT.

V is TRBV6-5 and J is TRBJ2-2; the match to TRBD1 covers 7 bases. The trim removed 2 bases at V and 2 bases at J, leaving 11 bases unmatched. CDR1 MNHEY and CDR2 SVGAGI come from the germline V gene. This CDR3 is built from 18 residues. DNA of the CDR3: TGTGCCAGCAGTTACGGCACTTGGACAGGATACAACACCGGGGAGCTGTTTTTT. Translating gives CASSYGTWTGYNTGELFF.

This clonotype was observed many times. The chain couples TRBV28 to TRBJ1-3; 8 bases match TRBD1. After removal of 5 bases from V and 4 bases from J, the junction contained 10 bases not matched to a gene. CDR1 and CDR2 (germline): MDHEN, SYDVKM. The CDR3 is 16 residues long. The CDR3 protein is CASSPPGQGVGNTIYF. DNA for the CDR3: TGTGCCAGCAGTCCTCCTGGACAGGGCGTAGGAAACACCATATATTTT.

This clonotype has ten or more counts. The chain combines TRBV19 with TRBJ1-2; no reliable D call. Trimming pared 11 bases from V and 7 bases from J, leaving 17 bases between. Germline-derived CDR1 and CDR2 are LNHDA and SQIVND (reference sequence). The CDR3 has 12 residues. The CDR3 bases are TGTGCCGGCAGAAACCTCTACGGTGGCTACACCTTC. Encoded protein: CAGRNLYGGYTF.

The chain couples TRBV19 to TRBJ2-2; 7 bases match TRBD1. The CDR3 is made up of 16 amino acids. The V segment lost 5 bases and the J segment 6 bases; nucleotides outside the gene matches: 12. CDR1 LNHDA and CDR2 SQIVND come from the germline V gene (reference sequence). CDR3 DNA: TGTGCCAGTAGTCCCCCTGGGGGCGGACAGGCCGGGGAGCTGTTTTTT. This codes for CASSPPGGGQAGELFF.

In its sample, this clonotype was seen many times. The chain combines TRBV7-2 with TRBJ2-1; 10 bases are shared with TRBD2. Germline V gene sequence: CDR1 SGHTA, CDR2 FQGNSA. The CDR3 runs to 15 residues. J was trimmed by 2 bases and V by 3 bases; bases with no gene match: 1. The CDR3, as DNA: TGTGCCAGCAGCTTTGGACTAGCGGCCTACAATGAGCAGTTCTTC. It yields the protein CASSFGLAAYNEQFF.

The table lists this clonotype with many counts. The rearrangement uses TRBV18 and TRBJ2-1; 10 nucleotides align to TRBD2. V dropped 8 bases and J dropped 2; count of bases not matched to a gene: 6. CDR1 and CDR2 (germline): KGHSH, LQKENI. The CDR3 length is 15 residues. CDR3 DNA sequence: TGTGCCAGCGGTGTAGCGGGAGGCGCCTACAATGAGCAGTTCTTC. This gives the protein CASGVAGGAYNEQFF.

This clonotype was seen at least ten times. The chain has TRBV7-2 and TRBJ2-7; possibly TRBD1 for D (6 bases). V lost 5 bases and J 2 bases, leaving 10 bases between the germline ends. The CDR3 has 13 amino acids. The germline CDR1 and CDR2 sequences are SGHTA and FQGNSA. CDR3 sequence reads: CASSQGFAYEQYF. In DNA form, the CDR3 reads TGTGCCAGCAGCCAGGGGTTTGCCTACGAGCAGTACTTC.

This clonotype was picked up a small number of times. The chain uses TRBV28 and TRBJ1-1, with D unresolved. V lost 1 base and J lost 0, with 6 bases in between. Germline lookup yields CDR1 MDHEN and CDR2 SYDVKM. This CDR3 is built from 14 residues. CDR3 DNA sequence: TGTGCCAGCAGTTTATTGGGGATGAACACTGAAGCTTTCTTT. It codes for CASSLLGMNTEAFF.

The chain links TRBV28 to TRBJ2-7; 11 nucleotides align to TRBD1. Germline-derived CDR1 and CDR2 are MDHEN and SYDVKM. V was pared by 5 bases and J by 5 bases, with 5 bases of the junction left unmatched. The CDR3 contains 14 residues. CDR3 sequence (DNA): TGTGCCAGCAGTAGTGGGACAGGGGGTCACGAGCAGTACTTC. Protein product: CASSSGTGGHEQYF.

As for this clonotype: A much bigger clone sits one base away, suggesting this may be a read error. CDR3 in amino acids: CASSTSGGRGNEQFF. CDR3 nucleotide sequence: TGTGCCAGTAGTACTTCAGGGGGCCGAGGGAATGAGCAGTTCTTC. V usage is TRBV19 and J usage is TRBJ2-1; 8 bases map to TRBD1. V trimming: 4 bases; J trimming: 7 bases; junction bases outside the gene matches: 9. Germline lookup yields CDR1 LNHDA and CDR2 SQIVND (reference sequence). The CDR3 is made up of 15 amino acids.

V usage is TRBV29-1 and J usage is TRBJ2-1; 8 bases map to TRBD2. Trimming cost V 4 bases and J 5 bases; bases outside gene matches: 7. The CDR3 runs to 14 residues. Germline V gene data show CDR1 as SQVTM and CDR2 as ANQGSEA. CDR3 sequence (DNA): TGCAGCGTTGCCCCTAGCGGGCTGCACAATGAGCAGTTCTTC. Translation: CSVAPSGLHNEQFF.

The chain links TRBV20-1 to TRBJ2-3, with 9 bases fitting TRBD2. In germline, CDR1 is DFQATT, CDR2 SNEGSKA (reference sequence). This CDR3 spans 15 amino acids. The trim removed 1 base at V and 6 bases at J, leaving 8 bases unmatched. CDR3 loop: CSARVLAGVEDTQYF. CDR3 coding DNA: TGCAGTGCTAGAGTTTTAGCGGGAGTCGAGGATACGCAGTATTTT.

This clonotype occurred many times. The V gene is TRBV7-9, the J gene TRBJ1-3; perhaps TRBD1 as D (5 bases). Trimming cost V 4 bases and J 0 bases, with 13 bases left between them. This CDR3 contains 16 residues. Germline values: CDR1 SEHNR, CDR2 FQNEAQ (reference sequence). Here the CDR3 DNA reads TGTGCCAGCAGCTCACCAGGGTCAAGCTCTGGAAACACCATATATTTT. It codes for CASSSPGSSSGNTIYF.